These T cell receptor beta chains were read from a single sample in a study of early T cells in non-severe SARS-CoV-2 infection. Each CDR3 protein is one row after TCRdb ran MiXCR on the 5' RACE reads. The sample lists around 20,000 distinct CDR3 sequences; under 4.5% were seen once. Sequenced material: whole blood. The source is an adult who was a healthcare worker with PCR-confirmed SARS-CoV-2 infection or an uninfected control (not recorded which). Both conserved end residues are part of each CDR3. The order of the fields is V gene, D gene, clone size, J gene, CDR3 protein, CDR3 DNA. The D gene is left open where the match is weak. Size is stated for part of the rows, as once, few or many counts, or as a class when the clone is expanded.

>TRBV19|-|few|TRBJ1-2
CASSIDRVLLGYTF
TGTGCCAGTAGTATAGACCGGGTCCTGCTTGGCTACACCTTC
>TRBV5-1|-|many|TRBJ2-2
CASSLVGKNTGELFF
TGCGCCAGCAGCTTGGTTGGGAAGAACACCGGGGAGCTGTTTTTT
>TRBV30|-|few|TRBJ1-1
CAWSVRVTEAFF
TGTGCCTGGAGTGTACGGGTAACTGAAGCTTTCTTT
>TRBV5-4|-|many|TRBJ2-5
CASSLLTGTQETQYF
TGTGCCAGCAGCTTGTTAACCGGAACACAAGAGACCCAGTACTTC
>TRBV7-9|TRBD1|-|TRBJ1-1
CASSPRGDTEAFF
TGTGCCAGCAGCCCCAGGGGGGACACTGAAGCTTTCTTT
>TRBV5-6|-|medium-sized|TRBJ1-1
CASSYQVNTEAFF
TGTGCCAGCAGCTACCAGGTGAACACTGAAGCTTTCTTT
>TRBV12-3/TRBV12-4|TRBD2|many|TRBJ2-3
CASSLVGTSSDTQYF
TGTGCCAGCAGTTTGGTGGGGACTAGCTCAGATACGCAGTATTTT
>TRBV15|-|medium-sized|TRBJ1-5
CATSRVQGTQHF
TGTGCCACCAGCAGGGTGCAGGGGACCCAGCATTTT
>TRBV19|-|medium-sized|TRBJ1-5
CASTWGNQPQHF
TGTGCCAGTACTTGGGGCAATCAGCCCCAGCATTTT
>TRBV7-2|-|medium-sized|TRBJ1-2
CASSLVTPNYGYTF
TGTGCCAGCAGCTTAGTAACACCGAACTATGGCTACACCTTC
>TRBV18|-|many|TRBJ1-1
CASSPEVGGTEAFF
TGTGCCAGCTCACCGGAAGTGGGAGGCACTGAAGCTTTCTTT
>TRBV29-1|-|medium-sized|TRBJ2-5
CSVDLSRGETQYF
TGCAGCGTTGATTTGTCTCGGGGGGAGACCCAGTACTTC
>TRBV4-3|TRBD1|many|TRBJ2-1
CASSQAQGATYNEQFF
TGCGCCAGCAGCCAGGCACAGGGGGCGACCTACAATGAGCAGTTCTTC
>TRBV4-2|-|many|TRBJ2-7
CASSQDGSYEQYF
TGTGCCAGCAGCCAAGACGGCTCCTACGAGCAGTACTTC
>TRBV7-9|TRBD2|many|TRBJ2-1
CASSFLGSGGPSSYNEQFF
TGTGCCAGCAGCTTTTTGGGTAGCGGGGGCCCTAGCTCCTACAATGAGCAGTTCTTC
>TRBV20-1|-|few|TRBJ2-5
CSARGQETQYF
TGCAGTGCAAGGGGACAAGAGACCCAGTACTTC
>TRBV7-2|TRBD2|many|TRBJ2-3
CASSLQAGGRTDTQYF
TGTGCCAGCAGCTTGCAAGCGGGGGGTCGCACAGATACGCAGTATTTT
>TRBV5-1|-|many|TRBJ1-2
CASSKYSAGDYGYTF
TGCGCCAGCAGCAAATACTCCGCAGGGGACTATGGCTACACCTTC
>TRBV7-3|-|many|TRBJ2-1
CASSPKGTGLNEQFF
TGTGCCAGCAGCCCCAAGGGCACAGGGCTTAATGAGCAGTTCTTC
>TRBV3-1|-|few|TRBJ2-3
CASSQGPPDGPDTQYF
TGTGCCAGCAGCCAAGGGCCCCCGGACGGCCCAGATACGCAGTATTTT
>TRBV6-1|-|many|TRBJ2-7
CASTAGYYEQYF
TGTGCCAGCACTGCAGGGTACTACGAGCAGTACTTC
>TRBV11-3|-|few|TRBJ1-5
CASSLGPGTTISNQPQHF
TGTGCCAGCAGCTTAGGCCCTGGGACCACAATTAGCAATCAGCCCCAGCATTTT
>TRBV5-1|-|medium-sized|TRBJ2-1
CASSFTIEGEQFF
TGCGCCAGCAGCTTTACCATTGAGGGTGAGCAGTTCTTC
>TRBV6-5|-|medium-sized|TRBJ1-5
CASSYSVTARPQHF
TGTGCCAGCAGTTACTCGGTCACTGCGCGGCCCCAGCATTTT
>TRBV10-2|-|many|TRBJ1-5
CATVDKQANQPQHF
TGCGCCACCGTCGATAAACAGGCTAATCAGCCCCAGCATTTT
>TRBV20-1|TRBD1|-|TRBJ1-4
CSAHHDRAANEKLFF
TGCAGTGCGCACCATGACAGGGCTGCTAATGAAAAACTGTTTTTT
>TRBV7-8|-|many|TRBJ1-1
CASSFLDTEAFF
TGTGCCAGCAGCTTTTTAGACACTGAAGCTTTCTTT
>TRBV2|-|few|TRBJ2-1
CASSVEGEQFF
TGTGCCAGCAGTGTCGAGGGTGAGCAGTTCTTC
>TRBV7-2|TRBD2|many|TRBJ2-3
CASSFGGGYTDTQYF
TGTGCCAGCAGCTTCGGCGGGGGGTACACAGATACGCAGTATTTT
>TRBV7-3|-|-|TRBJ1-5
CASSLDSNQPQHF
TGTGCCAGCAGCTTGGACAGCAATCAGCCCCAGCATTTT
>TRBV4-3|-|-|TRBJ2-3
CASSLGPFSTDTQYF
TGCGCCAGCAGCCTAGGCCCCTTCTCCACAGATACGCAGTATTTT
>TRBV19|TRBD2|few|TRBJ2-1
CASSNPLAGGHNEQFF
TGTGCCAGTAGTAACCCACTAGCGGGGGGGCATAATGAGCAGTTCTTC
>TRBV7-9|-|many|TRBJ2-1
CASSLLQQSSSYNEQFF
TGTGCCAGCAGCTTATTACAGCAAAGTAGCTCCTACAATGAGCAGTTCTTC
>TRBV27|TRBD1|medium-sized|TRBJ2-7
CASSGRQGGRGEQYF
TGTGCCAGCAGCGGAAGACAGGGGGGTAGGGGGGAGCAGTACTTC
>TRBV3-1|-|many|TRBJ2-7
CASSQDFGKGRYF
TGTGCCAGCAGCCAAGATTTTGGGAAGGGGAGGTACTTC
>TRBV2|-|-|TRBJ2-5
CASSDPTRLGETQYF
TGTGCCAGCAGTGATCCGACTCGCCTCGGGGAGACCCAGTACTTC
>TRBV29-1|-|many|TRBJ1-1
CSVEDLLLDGEAFF
TGCAGCGTTGAAGATCTCTTGTTAGATGGTGAAGCTTTCTTT
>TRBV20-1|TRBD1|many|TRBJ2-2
CSVAGQGEAGELFF
TGCAGTGTCGCGGGACAGGGGGAAGCCGGGGAGCTGTTTTTT
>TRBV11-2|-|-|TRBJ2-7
CASRTPRPGGNYEQYF
TGTGCCAGCAGGACCCCCAGGCCAGGGGGGAACTACGAGCAGTACTTC
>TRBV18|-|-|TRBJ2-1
CASSPGYNEQFF
TGTGCCAGCTCACCTGGGTACAATGAGCAGTTCTTC
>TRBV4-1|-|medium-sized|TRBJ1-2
CASSQDTPGYYGYTF
TGCGCCAGCAGCCAAGATACCCCAGGGTACTATGGCTACACCTTC